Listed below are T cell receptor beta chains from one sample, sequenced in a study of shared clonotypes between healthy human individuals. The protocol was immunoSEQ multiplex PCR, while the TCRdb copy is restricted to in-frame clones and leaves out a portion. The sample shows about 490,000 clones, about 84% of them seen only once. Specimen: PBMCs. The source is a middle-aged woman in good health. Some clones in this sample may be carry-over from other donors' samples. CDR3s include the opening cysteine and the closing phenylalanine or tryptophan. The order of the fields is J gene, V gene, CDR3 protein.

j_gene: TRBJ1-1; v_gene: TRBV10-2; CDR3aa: CASSEQGRTEAFF
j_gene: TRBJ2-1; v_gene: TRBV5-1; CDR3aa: CASSLVLTGAYNEQFF
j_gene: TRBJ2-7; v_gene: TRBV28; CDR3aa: CASRPSGSYEQYF
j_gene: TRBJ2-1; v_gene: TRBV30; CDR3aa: CAWSKRSYNEQFF
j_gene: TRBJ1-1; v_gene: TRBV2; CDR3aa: CASSEGWQEAFF
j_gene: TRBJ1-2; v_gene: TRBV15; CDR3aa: CATRRGLGEGYTF
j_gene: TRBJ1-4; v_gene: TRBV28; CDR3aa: CASSPRGGDEKLFF
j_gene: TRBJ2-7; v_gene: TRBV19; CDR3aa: CASSPGTAYEQYF
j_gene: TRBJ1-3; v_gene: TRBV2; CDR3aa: CASLGPRGLFSGNTIYF
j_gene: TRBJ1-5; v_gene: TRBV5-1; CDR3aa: CASSWISGEAQHF
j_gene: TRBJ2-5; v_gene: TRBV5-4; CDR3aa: CASSLSQGGGETQYF
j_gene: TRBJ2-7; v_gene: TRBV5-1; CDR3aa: CASSLTSGSISEQYF
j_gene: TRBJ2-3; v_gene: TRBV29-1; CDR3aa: CSVSRGRGDTQYF
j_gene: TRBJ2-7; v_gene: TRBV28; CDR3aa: CASSFTRVGSYEQYF
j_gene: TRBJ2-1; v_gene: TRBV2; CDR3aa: CASSSRVGEQFF
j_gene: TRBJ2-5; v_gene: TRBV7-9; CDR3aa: CASTLGYRGQQETQYF
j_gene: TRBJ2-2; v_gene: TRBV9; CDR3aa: CASSVDGFNTGELFF
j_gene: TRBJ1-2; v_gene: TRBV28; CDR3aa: CASSYDRLSYTF
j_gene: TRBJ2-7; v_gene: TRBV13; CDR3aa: CASSLVGATEQYF
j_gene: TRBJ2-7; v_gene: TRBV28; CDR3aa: CASSLSYSHYEQYF
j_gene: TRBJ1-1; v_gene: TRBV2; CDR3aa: CASSWDRSAFF
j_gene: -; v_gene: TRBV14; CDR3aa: CASSQEWGSYEQYF
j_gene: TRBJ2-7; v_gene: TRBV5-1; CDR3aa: CASSAGDRSSYEQYF
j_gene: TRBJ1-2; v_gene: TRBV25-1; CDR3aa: CANKPGGPRSGYGYTF
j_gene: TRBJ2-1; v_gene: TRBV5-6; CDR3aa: CASSPGRGNEQFF
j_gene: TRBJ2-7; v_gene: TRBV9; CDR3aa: CASSAGTDAYEQYF
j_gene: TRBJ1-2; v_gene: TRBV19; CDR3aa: CASSIPGGSYYGYTF
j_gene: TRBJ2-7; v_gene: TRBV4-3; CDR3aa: CASSQAPGKDEQYF
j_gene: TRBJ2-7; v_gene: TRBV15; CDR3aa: CATSSHRGPEQYF
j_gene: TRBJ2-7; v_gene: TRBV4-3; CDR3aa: CASSQSQSSYEQYF
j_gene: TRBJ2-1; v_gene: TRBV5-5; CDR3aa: CASSVGLSSYNEQFF
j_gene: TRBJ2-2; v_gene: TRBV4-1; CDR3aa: CASSLGRGVPGELFF
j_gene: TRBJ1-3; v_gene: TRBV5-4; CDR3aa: CASSNDRKRSGNTIYF
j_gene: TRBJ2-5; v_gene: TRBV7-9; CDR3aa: CASSPRLAGEVETQYF
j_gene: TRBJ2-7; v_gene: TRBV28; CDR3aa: CASREKYEQYF
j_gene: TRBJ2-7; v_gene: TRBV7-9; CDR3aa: CASTRLAGVGEQYF
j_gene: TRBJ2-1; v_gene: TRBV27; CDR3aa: CASSPLANEGNEQFF
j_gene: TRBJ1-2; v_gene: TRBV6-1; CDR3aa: CASSELGQGGGYTF
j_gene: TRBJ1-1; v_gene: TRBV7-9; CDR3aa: CASSLALGNTEAFF
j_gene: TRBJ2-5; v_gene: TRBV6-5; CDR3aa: CASSLSGRAGETQYF
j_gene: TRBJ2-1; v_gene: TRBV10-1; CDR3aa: CARLQREAYNEQFF
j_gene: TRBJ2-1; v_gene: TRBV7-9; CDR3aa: CASSLAPEAYNEQFF
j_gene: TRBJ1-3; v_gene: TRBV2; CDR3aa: CASSVGRGAGNTIYF
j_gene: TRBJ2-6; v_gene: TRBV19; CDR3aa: CASSKQGASGANVLTF
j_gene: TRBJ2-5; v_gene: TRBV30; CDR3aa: CAWSVVGGGEQYF
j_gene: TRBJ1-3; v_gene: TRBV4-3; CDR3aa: CASSQASLSGNTIYF
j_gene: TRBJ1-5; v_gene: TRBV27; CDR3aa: CASSSRGYSNQPQHF
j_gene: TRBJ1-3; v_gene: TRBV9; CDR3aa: CASSPRTAGNTIYF
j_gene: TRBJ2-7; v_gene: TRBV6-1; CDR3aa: CASSEAGTGVIYEQYF
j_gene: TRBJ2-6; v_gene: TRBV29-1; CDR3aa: CSVDIGQVSSGANVLTF